These T cell receptor beta chains were read from a single sample in a study of cytomegalovirus exposure and HLA in healthy donors. Some clones are missing from TCRdb's copy, which holds only in-frame ones; the method was immunoSEQ multiplex PCR. The repertoire includes a few hundred thousand clones, around 83% of them detected once, and around 1.5% sits in the top ten. The source material was PBMCs. These receptors came from a girl aged 10 to 17 in good health and CMV-seronegative. The CDR3 runs from the conserved cysteine through the conserved F or W. The D gene is left open where the match is weak. Size tells how often a clone was seen (once, few, many) or the class of an expanded clone, and some rows leave it out.

d_call	v_call	clone_size	j_call	cdr3_aa	cdr3_nt
TRBD1	TRBV5-6	few	TRBJ1-6	CASSYRTGMSSPLHF	TGTGCCAGCAGCTATAGGACAGGAATGAGTTCACCCCTCCACTTT
TRBD1	TRBV7-3	once	TRBJ2-6	CASSLWGQGPSGANVLTF	TGTGCCAGCAGCTTATGGGGACAGGGGCCCTCTGGGGCCAACGTCCTGACTTTC
TRBD1	TRBV5-1	-	TRBJ1-4	CASSYTGAATNEKLFF	TGCGCCAGCAGCTACACAGGGGCCGCAACTAATGAAAAACTGTTTTTT
TRBD2	TRBV7-2	-	TRBJ2-3	CASSLGTSGATDTQYF	TGTGCCAGCAGCTTAGGTACTAGCGGGGCCACAGATACGCAGTATTTT
-	TRBV2	-	TRBJ2-5	CASSVEVGETQYF	TGTGCCAGCAGTGTCGAGGTCGGGGAGACCCAGTACTTC
-	TRBV2	-	TRBJ2-3	CASSLAGGSTDTQYF	TGTGCCAGCAGCCTTGCAGGAGGCAGCACAGATACGCAGTATTTT
TRBD2	TRBV7-4	few	TRBJ2-2	CASSPQGLAGVSGELFF	TGTGCCAGCAGCCCGCAAGGACTAGCGGGAGTTTCGGGGGAGCTGTTTTTT
TRBD1	TRBV6-5	-	TRBJ1-2	CASSYPGGQGNGYTF	TGTGCCAGCAGTTACCCCGGGGGACAGGGGAATGGCTACACCTTC
TRBD1	TRBV28	-	TRBJ1-1	CATGGGFTEAFF	TGTGCCACAGGGGGTGGTTTTACTGAAGCTTTCTTT
-	TRBV28	-	TRBJ1-1	CASSDVQVSTEAFF	TGTGCCAGCAGCGACGTACAGGTATCCACTGAAGCTTTCTTT
-	TRBV4-2	once	TRBJ2-7	CASSLFGGEQYF	TGTGCCAGCAGTCTCTTTGGAGGCGAGCAGTACTTC
-	TRBV19	-	TRBJ1-3	CASTPRGAGAGSGNTIYF	TGTGCCAGTACCCCCCGGGGGGCAGGCGCGGGATCTGGAAACACCATATATTTT
TRBD1	TRBV30	-	TRBJ1-1	CAWTAGPGQRVTMNTEAFF	TGTGCCTGGACCGCTGGGCCGGGACAGAGGGTTACCATGAACACTGAAGCTTTCTTT
TRBD2	TRBV7-3	-	TRBJ2-1	CASSLRRETYNEQFF	TGTGCCAGCAGCTTACGGCGGGAGACCTACAATGAGCAGTTCTTC
-	TRBV6-4	once	TRBJ2-1	CASSETGYSLNEQFF	TGTGCCAGCAGTGAAACAGGGTATTCCTTGAATGAGCAGTTCTTC
TRBD1	TRBV11-2	-	TRBJ2-7	CASSQTTGVVISEQYF	TGTGCCAGCAGCCAGACCACAGGGGTAGTTATCAGCGAGCAGTACTTC
TRBD2	TRBV19	-	TRBJ2-7	CASSPYGLAEPYEQYF	TGTGCCAGTAGCCCCTACGGACTAGCGGAACCCTACGAGCAGTACTTC
-	TRBV28	-	TRBJ1-2	CASTAANIQGGGYTF	TGTGCCAGCACGGCTGCCAACATACAGGGTGGTGGCTACACCTTC